The clone carrying this T cell receptor delta chain was detected only a few times. TCRdb ran CATT on the RT-PCR reads. The data contain 950 to 1,500 delta-chain clones, under 2% of them singletons. This sample is drawn from a study of gamma-delta T cells after stem cell transplantation. This CDR3 is 17 amino acids long. Unmatched junction bases numbered 8, after V lost 0 bases and J lost 3 bases. The V gene's germline CDR1 is GEAIGNYY and CDR2 EKD. This sequence originates from a human donor. It is not recorded whose cells these are; they may come from a transplant donor. Specimen: gamma-delta T cells. This rearrangement joins TRDV2 to TRDJ1; 11 bases agree with TRDD3. As DNA, the CDR3 is TGTGCCTGTGACACCGCAGACCTGGGGGATACTGCCGATAAACTCATCTTT. Translated: CACDTADLGDTADKLIF.